This entry concerns a single T cell receptor (beta chain). These data are taken from a study of shared clonotypes between healthy human individuals. Sequenced by immunoSEQ multiplex PCR; TCRdb stores in-frame clones only, minus some. The profile covers 530,000 or so clones, with approximately 79% appearing a single time and around 12% taken by the ten largest. Between the trimmed V and J ends, which lost 5 bases and 5 bases, there was a span of 13 bases. The CDR3 is made up of 13 amino acids. Germline loops: CDR1 MNHNS, CDR2 SASEGT. The receptor's source is a woman aged 40 to 50 in good health. Some clones in this sample may be carry-over from other donors' samples. The chain couples TRBV6-1 to TRBJ2-7; D possibly corresponds to TRBD2 (6 bases). The source material was PBMCs. The CDR3 reads CASSSSGVDEQYF. The CDR3 nucleotides are TGTGCCAGCAGTTCGTCGGGGGTCGACGAGCAGTACTTC.